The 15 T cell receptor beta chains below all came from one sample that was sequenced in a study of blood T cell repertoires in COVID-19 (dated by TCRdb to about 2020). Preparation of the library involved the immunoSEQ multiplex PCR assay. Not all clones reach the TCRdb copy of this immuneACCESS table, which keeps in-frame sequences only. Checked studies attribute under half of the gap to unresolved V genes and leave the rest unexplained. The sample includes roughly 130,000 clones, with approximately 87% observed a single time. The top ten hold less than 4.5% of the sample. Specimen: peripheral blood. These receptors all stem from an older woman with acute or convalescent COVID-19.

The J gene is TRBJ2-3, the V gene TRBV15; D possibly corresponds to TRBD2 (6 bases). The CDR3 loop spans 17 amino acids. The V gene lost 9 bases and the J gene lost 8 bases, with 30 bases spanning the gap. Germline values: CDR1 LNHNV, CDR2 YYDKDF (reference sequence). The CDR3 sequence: CATSPGLRDSREGTQYF. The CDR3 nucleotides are TGTGCCACGTCCCCCGGTCTTCGGGACTCTCGTGAGGGTACGCAGTATTTT. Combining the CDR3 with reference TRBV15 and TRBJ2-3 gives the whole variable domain DAMVIQNPRYQVTQFGKPVTLSCSQTLNHNVMYWYQQKSSQAPKLLFHYYDKDFNNEADTPDNFQSRRPNTSFCFLDIRSPGLGDTAMYLCATSPGLRDSREGTQYFGPGTRLTVL.

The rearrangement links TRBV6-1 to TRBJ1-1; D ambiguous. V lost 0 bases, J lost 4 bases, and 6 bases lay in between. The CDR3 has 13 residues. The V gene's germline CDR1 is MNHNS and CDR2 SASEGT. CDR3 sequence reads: CASSEATGTEAFF. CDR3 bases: TGTGCCAGCAGTGAAGCTACGGGCACTGAAGCTTTCTTT.

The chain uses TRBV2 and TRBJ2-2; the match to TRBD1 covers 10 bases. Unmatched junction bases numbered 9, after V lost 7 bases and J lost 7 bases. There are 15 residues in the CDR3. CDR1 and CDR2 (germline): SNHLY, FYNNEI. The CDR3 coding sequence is TGTGCCAGCAAAGAGACAGGGGGCGTCTTCGGGGAGCTGTTTTTT. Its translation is CASKETGGVFGELFF.

CDR3 DNA sequence: TGTGCCAGCGGACGATCCACGGGGAATTCACCCCTCCACTTT. Amino acids: CASGRSTGNSPLHF. This chain links TRBV7-9 with TRBJ1-6; D is unclear. V was clipped by 8 bases and J by 7 bases, with 15 bases between them. This CDR3 has 14 amino acids. The germline V gene has CDR1 SEHNR and CDR2 FQNEAQ (reference sequence).

The CDR3 loop is CASRPATGKAFF. The CDR3 DNA sequence: TGTGCCAGCAGACCTGCGACAGGGAAAGCTTTCTTT. This chain joins TRBV6-5 and TRBJ1-1, with TRBD1 matching over 7 bases. V shed 6 bases and J 9 bases; nucleotides not matched to a gene: 7. The CDR3 loop spans 12 amino acids. CDR1 is MNHEY and CDR2 is SVGAGI in the germline V gene.

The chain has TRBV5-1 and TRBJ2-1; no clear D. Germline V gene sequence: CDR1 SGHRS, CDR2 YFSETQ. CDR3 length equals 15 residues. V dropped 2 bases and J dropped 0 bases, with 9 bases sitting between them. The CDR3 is CASSFRRSSYNEQFF. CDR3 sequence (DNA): TGCGCCAGCAGCTTTCGCCGGAGCTCCTACAATGAGCAGTTCTTC. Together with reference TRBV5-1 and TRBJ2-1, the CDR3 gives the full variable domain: KAGVTQTPRYLIKTRGQQVTLSCSPISGHRSVSWYQQTPGQGLQFLFEYFSETQRNKGNFPGRFSGRQFSNSRSEMNVSTLELGDSALYLCASSFRRSSYNEQFFGPGTRLTVL.

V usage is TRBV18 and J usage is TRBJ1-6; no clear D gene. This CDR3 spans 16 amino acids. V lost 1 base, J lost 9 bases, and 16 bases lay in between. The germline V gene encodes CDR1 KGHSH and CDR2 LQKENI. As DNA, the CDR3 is TGTGCCAGCTCACCACGCGGGGTGGGAACAGCTTCACCCCTCCACTTT. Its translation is CASSPRGVGTASPLHF.

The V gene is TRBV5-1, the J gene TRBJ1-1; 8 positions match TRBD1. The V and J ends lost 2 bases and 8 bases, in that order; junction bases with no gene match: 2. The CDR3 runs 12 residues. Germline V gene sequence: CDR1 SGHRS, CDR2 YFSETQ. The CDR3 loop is CASSFRQGEAFF. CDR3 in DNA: TGCGCCAGCAGCTTCAGACAGGGGGAAGCTTTCTTT.

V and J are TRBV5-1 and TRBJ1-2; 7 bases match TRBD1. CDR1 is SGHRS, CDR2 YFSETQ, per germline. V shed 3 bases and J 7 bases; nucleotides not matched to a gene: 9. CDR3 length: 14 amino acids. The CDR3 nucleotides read TGCGCCAGCAGCTCGACAGGGTTTTCGAGTGGCTACACCTTC. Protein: CASSSTGFSSGYTF.

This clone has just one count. The CDR3 DNA follows: TGTGCCACCAGTCGGACACCACCCGAGCAAGAGACCCAGTACTTC. This gives the protein CATSRTPPEQETQYF. J is TRBJ2-5 and V is TRBV19; D is possibly TRBD1 (5 bases). Germline loops: CDR1 LNHDA, CDR2 SQIVND (reference sequence). V lost 10 bases and J lost 2, with 20 bases in between. CDR3 length: 15 residues.

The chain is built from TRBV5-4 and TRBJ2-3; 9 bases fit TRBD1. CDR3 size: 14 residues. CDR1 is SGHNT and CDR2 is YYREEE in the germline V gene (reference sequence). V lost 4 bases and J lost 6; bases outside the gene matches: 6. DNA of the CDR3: TGTGCCAGCAGCCCGGCGACAGGGGGGGATACGCAGTATTTT. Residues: CASSPATGGDTQYF.

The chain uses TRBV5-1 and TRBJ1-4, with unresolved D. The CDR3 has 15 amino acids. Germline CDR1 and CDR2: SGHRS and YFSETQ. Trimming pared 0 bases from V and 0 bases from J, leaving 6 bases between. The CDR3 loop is CASSLAGSTNEKLFF. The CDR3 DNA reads TGCGCCAGCAGCTTGGCCGGGTCAACTAATGAAAAACTGTTTTTT.

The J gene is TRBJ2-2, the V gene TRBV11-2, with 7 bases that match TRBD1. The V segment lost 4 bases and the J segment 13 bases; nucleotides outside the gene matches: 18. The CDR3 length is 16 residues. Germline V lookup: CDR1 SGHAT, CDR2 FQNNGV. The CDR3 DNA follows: TGTGCCAGCAGCTCCCAAAGCTACCGGACAGGCATGTGGCTGTTTTTT. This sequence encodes CASSSQSYRTGMWLFF.

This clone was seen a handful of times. The CDR3 sequence is CASSEAGSYGYTF. The CDR3 DNA follows: TGTGCCAGCAGTGAAGCAGGGAGCTATGGCTACACCTTC. J is TRBJ1-2 and V is TRBV6-1; D unresolved. V was pared by 0 bases and J by 4 bases, with 6 bases between. Germline-derived CDR1 and CDR2 are MNHNS and SASEGT. This CDR3 has 13 amino acids.

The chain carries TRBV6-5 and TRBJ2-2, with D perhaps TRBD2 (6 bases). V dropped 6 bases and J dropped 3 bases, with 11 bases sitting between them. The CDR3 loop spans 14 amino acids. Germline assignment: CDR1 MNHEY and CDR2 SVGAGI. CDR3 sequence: CASRGGQDTGELFF. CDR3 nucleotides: TGTGCCAGCAGGGGAGGTCAGGACACCGGGGAGCTGTTTTTT.